This T cell receptor beta chain was sequenced for a study of CD8+CD57+ T cells in acquired aplastic anemia. Study as a whole: Sorted CD4+ and CD8+ cell DNA averaged approximately 3.2 ug.

As regards this clonotype: Its specificity is not known.

Before being chosen for sequencing, patients had shown CD8+CD57+ cell expansion by flow cytometry. Template material for TCR beta VDJ and CDR3 profiling consisted of genomic DNA. Via MiXCR, TCRdb re-called the reads, giving one row per CDR3 protein. The profile shows 200,000 to 250,000 distinct CDR3 sequences, 50% to 70% of them singletons. Study findings and constraints: In CD8+ cells, Simpson's diversity showed no significant difference between patients and controls. There were over 25 CD8+ CDR3 sequences that occurred in both patients and controls.

The CDR3 loop spans 13 amino acids. Germline CDR1 LNHDA, CDR2 SQIVND (reference sequence). V dropped 7 bases and J dropped 7 bases, with 11 bases sitting between them. The sequencing sample was made of sorted CD4+, CD8+, or CD8+CD57+ T cells (not recorded which) from PBMCs. The chain is built from TRBV19 and TRBJ1-6; D is uncertain. This sequence originates from a human donor with aplastic anemia. In DNA, the CDR3 is TGTGCCAGTACTCTTTCCCCCAATTCACCCCTCCACTTT. Protein product: CASTLSPNSPLHF.